The subject of this entry is one T cell receptor beta chain. This clone occurred once. Its antigen remains unidentified. Nothing much larger sits one base from this clone, and base qualities are not available. These data are taken from a study of PD-L1 blockade in urothelial cancer (dated by TCRdb to 2016 to 2017). Regarding the study in general: All patients started therapy in the mid-2010s and received atezolizumab 1,200 mg intravenously every 3 weeks. About 85% of the roughly 29 patients were males with bladder-origin urothelial cancer, and 18 of 29 reported a prior smoking history. An ECOG performance status of 0 or 1 was recorded for the patients, and 0 to 3 prior chemotherapy regimens had been received by the patients. Blood samples were analyzed at two time points: 3 weeks after treatment start (second dose) and 6 weeks after treatment start. Blood samples gave a median of about 150,000 T cells and approximately 85,000 unique TCRs, with a median clonality of roughly 0.08. The study, an exploratory multi-omic analysis, examined somatic, immune and clinical correlates of response to PD-L1 blockade with atezolizumab in urothelial cancer. Pretreatment tumor samples, along with matched peripheral blood collected serially before and after atezolizumab treatment, underwent TCR sequencing. Progression-free survival longer than 6 months counted as durable clinical benefit, and TCR features were additionally tested against both progression-free and overall survival. In the same patients, pretreatment tumors underwent whole exome sequencing and RNA sequencing in addition to TCR sequencing. About 10 patients achieved durable clinical benefit and some 21 did not. Some 29 patients had pretreatment blood TCR-seq, some 24 had at least one posttreatment blood collection, and some 24 had tumor TCR-seq.

Each PCR received spiked-in synthetic TCR analog templates so that absolute template abundance could be estimated from read counts. Using the immunoSEQ assay, TCRbeta CDR3 regions were amplified from genomic DNA with bias-controlled V and J gene primers. Sequencing of rearranged TCRbeta segments was done at approximately 20X coverage. The study's processing was this. Clustering was used to correct sequencing errors, and CDR3s were annotated against IMGT to assign V, D and J genes. Downstream analyses used only productive TCRbeta rearrangements and left out out-of-frame or stop-codon sequences. Clonality was calculated as one minus the Shannon entropy normalized by the log of the number of unique productive sequences. Fisher's exact test with Benjamini-Hochberg correction, at a threshold of adjusted p below 0.01, was used to find clones that differed between time points or between blood and tumor. TCRdb holds this immuneACCESS table with in-frame rearrangements only. Some clones are missing; in checked studies, unresolved V genes explain under half, and the rest has no known cause. V, J and clone size are taken as reported in that table, and D and trimming were inferred from the DNA itself. The sample data list about 80,000 clones, and around 90% of these were observed just once. The ten largest clones capture around 5% of the sample.

The cohort comprised fewer than 35 patients with locally advanced or metastatic urothelial carcinoma treated at Memorial Sloan Kettering on a trial protocol. Peripheral blood mononuclear cells were collected pretreatment and during treatment, with between 1 and 8 total time points per patient. The Qiagen DNeasy Blood extraction kit was used to purify genomic DNA from total PBMCs and tumor samples. PBMCs were collected pretreatment and during treatment and were isolated and stored as previously described. The CDR3 covers 16 residues, taking in both the cysteine and the phenylalanine. The sequence is cut down to CDR3 DNA, 48 bases in frame from base 1. V lost 0 bases and J lost 0 bases; the stretch between them is 9 bases long. For CDR1 and CDR2, the germline V gene (reference sequence) lists LNHNV and YYDKDF. What the study reported, not specific to this receptor: At 3 weeks after the start of treatment, tumor-associated TCR clones in peripheral blood had expanded more in patients with durable benefit (n ≈ 22, p = 0.022). Small sample size (n of about 29) and many exploratory analyses mean the results are intended to be hypothesis-generating. A pretreatment peripheral blood TCR clonality below the median was linked to improved progression-free and overall survival.

The source was PBMCs, collected around atezolizumab (anti-PD-L1) treatment. The sequence was collected from a woman aged 70-85 years with urothelial cancer. In this chain, TRBV15 is recombined with TRBJ2-1, with an unclear D gene assignment. For the CDR3, the sequence is CATSREWLRSYNEQFF. The DNA sequence is TGTGCCACCAGCAGAGAGTGGCTTCGCTCCTACAATGAGCAGTTCTTC.